What follows describes a single T cell receptor beta chain. Its antigen is still unknown. Measured with immunoSEQ multiplex PCR; TCRdb has only the in-frame clones, and not every one. The sample shows tens of thousands of clones, over 85% of them seen only once. The sample is drawn from a study of T cells after posttransplantation cyclophosphamide. Study-wide findings and caveats: Donor CD8+ memory clones often dominated recipient blood repertoires at later times.

The germline CDR1 and CDR2 sequences are GTSNPN and SVGIG (reference sequence). The J segment lost 4 bases and the V segment lost 5 bases, leaving 5 bases of the junction unmatched. The CDR3 length is 13 residues. The source is a woman aged 25 to 39 in good health and a related stem cell transplant donor. The chain carries TRBV30 and TRBJ1-1; TRBD1 aligns across 9 bases. Sequencing was done on a sample of PBMCs. CDR3 coding DNA: TGTGCCTGGTCACAGGGGGCGAGCACTGAAGCTTTCTTT. Amino acid sequence: CAWSQGASTEAFF.